This TCR beta chain was profiled in a study of neurological immune-mediated disorders. General study findings and limits: The most TCR clonal expansion was seen in HTLV-1-associated myelopathy, and the least was seen in multiple sclerosis, which fell below healthy controls.

The CDR3 has 15 amino acids. Trimming took 5 bases from V and 0 from J; bases not matched to a gene: 4. The cDNA was generated by 5'RACE with 10-nucleotide random UMIs. TCRdb re-analysed the 5' RACE reads in MiXCR, keeping a single row per CDR3 protein. The data hold about 41,000 distinct CDR3 sequences, with roughly 13% observed a single time. On this clonotype: Its antigen remains unknown.

Sequenced sample: PBMCs. The chain joins TRBV6-7 to TRBJ1-5, with 7 positions matching TRBD1. TRBV6-7 is classed as an ORF, of uncertain function. The sequence was collected from a female donor in good health. The CDR3 reads CASSDRVYSNQPQHF. CDR3 DNA: TGTGCCAGCAGTGACAGGGTCTATAGCAATCAGCCCCAGCATTTT.